This note documents a single T cell receptor beta chain sequence. As yet, its antigen is unknown. This specimen comes from a study of T cell repertoires in cytomegalovirus infection. About the study: Selection of CMV epitopes for the study included recently identified HLA-C-restricted and well-studied HLA-B-restricted ones. Indications came from public TCR beta signatures; they pointed to CMV infection and to a matching HLA type. Overall study results and limits: HLA-C-restricted CMV clonotypes gave the most frequent clonotype in two of eight donors. Cumulative frequency of public TCR beta families picked out carriers of CMV plus the relevant HLA.

CDR3 length equals 15 residues. Germline values: CDR1 SQVTM, CDR2 ANQGSEA. V lost 1 base and J lost 0, with 10 bases in between. TCRdb reprocessed the reads via MiXCR and lists one record per CDR3 protein. The sample has tens of thousands of distinct CDR3 sequences; under 55% are singletons. This receptor was obtained from a human donor in good health (CMV status not recorded). Some clones in this sample may be carry-over from other donors' samples. V and J are TRBV29-1 and TRBJ2-1; a weak D match, TRBD2 (6 bases). This specimen was CD8+ T cells from cultured PBMCs, taken from culture after CMV antigen stimulation. CDR3 DNA sequence: TGCAGCGTTGAAGGTGGACTAAGCTCCTACAATGAGCAGTTCTTC. This gives the protein CSVEGGLSSYNEQFF.